The entry below describes one T cell receptor beta chain. Its antigen remains unidentified. No base quality information exists; no much larger clone differs at one position. DNA was extracted from blood mononuclear cells, and the same DNA was used for both TCR and STAT3 sequencing. The data belong to a study of STAT3 mutations in large granular lymphocyte leukemia (dated by TCRdb to the late 2010s). About the investigation overall: In roughly half of the longitudinally sequenced T-LGLL patients, canonical activating STAT3 mutations were detected. Over half of the T-LGLL patients were given one or more immunosuppressive therapy regimens, and 40% of the treated patients had a hematologic response. To reconstruct clonal hierarchy and dynamics, serial deep sequencing of TCRbeta CDR3 and STAT3 was performed in patients with T-cell large granular lymphocyte leukemia. From an initial cohort of 200 to 250 LGL patients, 15 to 20 representative T-LGLL cases were selected for longitudinal TCRbeta and STAT3 sequencing. As controls within the study, two patients with natural killer LGL leukemia were also sequenced longitudinally. Each patient was sequenced at an average of approximately 4.2 time points, ranging from 2 to 8 samplings.

An Illumina MiSeq was used to sequence the TCRbeta libraries, yielding an average of around 42,000 productive templates per sample. Using multiplex PCR amplification, the immunoSEQ assay generated the TCRbeta CDR3 libraries. In the original analysis: Repertoire diversity was calculated as previously defined, and values close to 0 indicated extremely monoclonal samples. In its TCRdb copy, this immuneACCESS table keeps in-frame sequences only and misses some clones. Where compared with another copy, unresolved V genes explain less than half of these, and the others have no known cause. V, J and clone size reflect that table, while D and trimming were determined from the DNA. In this sample the table shows 30,000 to 35,000 clones, approximately 80% of which occur a single time. Approximately 28% of the sample rests with the top ten. Broad study findings and their caveats: Linking therapy response to changes in TCR clonal burden was complicated by variable intervals between samplings and by differing treatment regimens. TCR clonotype switching after therapy was seen in about 30% of the 18 patients, with all newly emerging clones being STAT3 wild type. Because no samples were available when a clone first appeared, clonal expansion had to be inferred from samplings taken at other points. At least one immunodominant TCRbeta clonotype was identified in every T-LGLL patient, and multiple immunodominant subclonotypes were identified in about half of the T-LGLL patients. In several patients, dominant TCR clone burden exceeded STAT3 mutant burden, suggesting STAT3 mutation arose secondarily within a pre-expanded clone. Since codominant clonotypes persisted in some patients, a small but highly pathogenic clone may have gone undetected.

Taken from the germline V gene (reference sequence), the CDR1 and CDR2 loops are GTSNPN and SVGIG. V trim: 3 bases; J trim: 0 bases; unmatched bases: 7. The CDR3 has 17 amino acids, counting the end cysteine and phenylalanine. Only CDR3 DNA remains: 51 bases, in frame from the first base. The chain joins TRBV30 to TRBJ2-6; TRBD1 fits 8 bases in the junction. The clonotype was recovered from a woman aged 45-60 years with T-cell large granular lymphocyte leukemia. Some clones in this sample may be carry-over from other donors' samples. The age is the age at diagnosis. Source material: peripheral blood mononuclear cells. DNA sequence: TGTGCCTGGAGAATCGACAGGGGCGGCTCTGGGGCCAACGTCCTGACTTTC. The resulting protein is CAWRIDRGGSGANVLTF.